This is a list of T cell receptor beta chains from one sample in a study of blood T cell repertoires in COVID-19. The assay was immunoSEQ multiplex PCR, and TCRdb's table has in-frame clones only and misses some. The profile shows over 90,000 clones, more than 75% of them singletons. The specimen sequenced was peripheral blood. The origin of the receptors is a human donor in a cohort sampled during active COVID-19. The conserved cysteine and the conserved F or W are not part of the CDR3 here.

j_call	v_call	cdr3_aa
TRBJ1-2	TRBV5-4	ASSWETGNYGYT
TRBJ1-5	TRBV24-1	ATSVGGAQPQH
TRBJ1-1	TRBV18	ASSFDRGTEAF
TRBJ2-7	TRBV2	ASCRGDSTREQY
TRBJ1-1	TRBV28	ASSQGAWNTEAF
TRBJ2-1	TRBV5-6	ASSPDFNNEQF
TRBJ2-5	TRBV18	ANSASGEETQY
TRBJ2-3	TRBV6-5	ASSYGTGGTDTQY
TRBJ1-2	TRBV10-3	AISEYSPVYGYT
TRBJ2-3	TRBV28	ASSTTSGDDTQY
TRBJ1-2	TRBV5-1	ASSLKQGGQGYT
TRBJ2-3	TRBV7-9	ASSLTGTDTQY
TRBJ1-5	TRBV4-1	ASSQVAGDQPQH
TRBJ1-6	TRBV3-1/TRBV3-2	ASSPSLGQQNSPLH
TRBJ1-2	TRBV6-5	ASRSVGGWT
TRBJ1-2	TRBV4-3	ASSQVPQGALT
TRBJ1-2	TRBV7-2	ASSSRIRDFYYGYT
TRBJ1-1	TRBV19	ASSNTRDRGMNTEAF
TRBJ1-2	TRBV6-6	ASSPDRPYGYT
TRBJ2-3	TRBV7-2	ASSLGRTSESTDTQY
TRBJ1-2	TRBV24-1	ATSDWTGGAYGYT
TRBJ2-1	TRBV7-2	ASSLAVLAGGSYNEQF
TRBJ2-1	TRBV4-2	ASSQGGESRYNEQF
TRBJ2-1	TRBV7-9	AYDQAYNEQF
TRBJ1-4	TRBV9	ASSTQGARGEKLF
TRBJ1-5	TRBV6-5	ASRNAGKNQPQH
TRBJ2-1	TRBV6-5	ASRTLAGYNEQF
TRBJ2-1	TRBV24-1	ATSDFSAPGGERNEQF
TRBJ2-7	TRBV4-2	ASSRDNSYEQY
TRBJ1-1	TRBV7-2	ASSLEWERMNTEAF
TRBJ2-1	TRBV28	ASRETSGGRNEQF
TRBJ1-1	TRBV2	ASRRSGTLNTEAF
TRBJ2-3	TRBV30	AWSPGQGVDTQY
TRBJ2-5	TRBV28	ASSPSAGEETQY
TRBJ1-1	TRBV10-3	AISRDRVTEAF
TRBJ2-3	TRBV9	ASSAGQGVAGIPDTQY
TRBJ2-7	TRBV6-5	ASRTGTYEQY
TRBJ2-7	TRBV6-5	ASSPARGLNEQY
TRBJ2-1	TRBV21-1	ASSKGDPALSGDEQF
TRBJ2-1	TRBV4-1	ASSPDPGGYNEQF
TRBJ2-5	TRBV5-1	ASSLGSLEATQY
TRBJ2-5	TRBV7-3	ASSLKAGGLETQY
TRBJ1-6	TRBV27	ASSLGVPGTGDSPLH
TRBJ1-4	TRBV19	ASKVQGGEKLF
TRBJ2-1	TRBV11-3	ASSLGGTLYNEQF
TRBJ2-1	TRBV6-2/TRBV6-3	ASSYLSGTSSLDEQF
TRBJ1-1	TRBV6-6	ASRRDTEAF
TRBJ1-2	TRBV6-4	ASIGAGYT
TRBJ2-2	TRBV7-2	ASSLRQGHTGELF
TRBJ1-6	TRBV5-1	ASSAGRRSYNSPLH
TRBJ1-2	TRBV28	ASSLRGAYGYT
TRBJ1-2	TRBV7-2	ASSLGARYGYT